Given below is one TCR beta chain in context. Its antigen remains unknown. The PCR made use of 60 Vbeta and 13 Jbeta primers. Data came from immunoSEQ multiplex PCR; TCRdb stores just in-frame clones and leaves some out. The sample consists of about 160,000 clones, 79% of them appearing once. There were likely unrecorded immune exposures, though donors were nominally healthy when sampled. This record comes from a study of cytomegalovirus exposure and HLA in healthy donors. Overall study findings and caveats: An ancestry cluster, one associated with Asian ancestry, reportedly showed fewer N-insertions than the approximately 720-donor mean in a later analysis. Later analysis showed most CMV-associated TCR beta chains appearing HLA-restricted. Certain sequence variants were highly shared and formed a cluster, and this cluster was likely a sequencing artifact.

This CDR3 is 15 amino acids long. The germline gives CDR1 MDHEN, CDR2 SYDVKM. V was pared by 6 bases and J by 4 bases, with 6 bases of the junction left unmatched. Material for sequencing was PBMCs. This chain joins TRBV28 and TRBJ2-5; 12 nucleotides match TRBD1. The source of this sequence is a man between 45 and 60 years old in good health and CMV-seropositive. The CDR3 DNA reads as TGTGCCAGCAGGAGTTGGGACAGGGGGCGAGAGACCCAGTACTTC. It translates to CASRSWDRGRETQYF. The full variable domain, rest sourced from reference TRBV28 and TRBJ2-5, is DVKVTQSSRYLVKRTGEKVFLECVQDMDHENMFWYRQDPGLGLRLIYFSYDVKMKEKGDIPEGYSVSREKKERFSLILESASTNQTSMYLCASRSWDRGRETQYFGPGTRLLVL.